This T cell receptor (beta chain) was found in a study of vaccination and CD4 T cells after COVID-19. One entry per CDR3 protein, called by TCRdb with MiXCR from the PCR reads. This sample has 25,000 to 30,000 distinct CDR3 sequences, with under 60% found just once. The CDR3 length is 16 residues. Trimming pared 2 bases from V and 1 base from J, leaving 14 bases between. Per the germline V gene, CDR1 is MNHNS and CDR2 is SASEGT. Time point of the sample: late sampling 161 to 241 days after vaccination in three convalescent patients. Sequencing was performed on CD4+ T cells from blood, taken about 7 months after SARS-CoV-2 vaccination. The sequence was collected from a human donor who had recovered from COVID-19. The chain recombines TRBV6-1 with TRBJ1-1; D unclear. The CDR3 DNA reads as TGTGCCAGCAGTGAAAACGAGGGCGTCGGGAACACTGAAGCTTTCTTT. Encoded protein: CASSENEGVGNTEAFF.